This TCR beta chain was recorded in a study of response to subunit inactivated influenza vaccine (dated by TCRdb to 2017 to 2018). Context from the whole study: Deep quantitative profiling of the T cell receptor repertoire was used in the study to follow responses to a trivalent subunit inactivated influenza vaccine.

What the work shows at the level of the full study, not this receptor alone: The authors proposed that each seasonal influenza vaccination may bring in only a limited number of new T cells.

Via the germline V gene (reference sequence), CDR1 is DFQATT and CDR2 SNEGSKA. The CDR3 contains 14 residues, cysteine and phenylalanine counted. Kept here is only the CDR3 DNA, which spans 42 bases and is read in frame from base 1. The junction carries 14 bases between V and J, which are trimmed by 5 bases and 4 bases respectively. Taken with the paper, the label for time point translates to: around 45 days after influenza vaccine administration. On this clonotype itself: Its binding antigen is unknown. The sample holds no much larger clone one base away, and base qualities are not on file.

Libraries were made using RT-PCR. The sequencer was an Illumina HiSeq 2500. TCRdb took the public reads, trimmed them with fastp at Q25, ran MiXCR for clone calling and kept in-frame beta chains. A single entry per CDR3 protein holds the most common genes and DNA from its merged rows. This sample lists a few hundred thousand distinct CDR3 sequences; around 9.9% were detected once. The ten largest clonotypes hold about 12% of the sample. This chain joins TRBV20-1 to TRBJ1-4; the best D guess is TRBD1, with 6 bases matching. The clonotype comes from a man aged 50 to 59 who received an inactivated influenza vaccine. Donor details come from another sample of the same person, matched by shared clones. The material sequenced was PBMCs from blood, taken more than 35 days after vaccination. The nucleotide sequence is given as TGCAGTGCTCCTAACAGGGTTGGTAATGAAAAACTGTTTTTT. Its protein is CSAPNRVGNEKLFF.